These 10 T cell receptor beta chains were sequenced from one sample in a study of shared clonotypes between healthy human individuals. Naive CD8 cells were CD45RO-negative, positively selected for CCR7, excluding terminally differentiated effector memory CD45RA+ cells. Profiled with immunoSEQ multiplex PCR; TCRdb holds only in-frame clones, not every one. The top ten hold under 2% of the sample, which has roughly 2.1 million clones, about 92% seen once. Sequencing used naive CD8+ T cells from PBMCs. All receptors derive from a man aged 18 to 30 in good health. Some clones in this sample may be carry-over from other donors' samples.

This rearrangement joins TRBV10-3 to TRBJ2-2; D call uncertain. The germline V gene encodes CDR1 ENHRY and CDR2 SYGVKD. This CDR3 comprises 14 residues. V lost 3 bases to trimming and J lost 6 bases, with 11 bases between them. The CDR3 sequence is CAISDRLSPGELFF. The CDR3 DNA reads TGTGCCATCAGTGACCGGCTCTCACCCGGGGAGCTGTTTTTT.

This chain links TRBV7-7 with TRBJ2-7; D possibly corresponds to TRBD2 (6 bases). CDR1 and CDR2 (germline): SSHAT, FNYEAQ (reference sequence). With 5 bases removed from V and 2 bases from J, the gap between germline ends came to 16 bases. The CDR3 has 15 residues. CDR3 in DNA: TGTGCCAGCAGCCCGGGACTCCAACCTCCCTACGAGCAGTACTTC. Encoded protein: CASSPGLQPPYEQYF.

The chain has TRBV6-5 and TRBJ1-1; D gene ambiguous. The CDR3 sequence is 16 residues long. V was clipped by 2 bases and J by 1 base, with 14 bases between them. Germline lookup yields CDR1 MNHEY and CDR2 SVGAGI. CDR3 sequence: CASSYRPGWGNTEAFF. The CDR3 DNA sequence: TGTGCCAGCAGTTACCGTCCGGGGTGGGGGAACACTGAAGCTTTCTTT.

The V and J genes are TRBV28 and TRBJ2-1; D possibly corresponds to TRBD2 (5 bases). This CDR3 has 15 residues. Trimming cost V 7 bases and J 1 base, with 14 bases left between them. The germline V gene has CDR1 MDHEN and CDR2 SYDVKM. The CDR3 loop reads CASTQSRRSYNEQFF. In nucleotides, the CDR3 is TGTGCCAGCACCCAGTCGAGGAGGTCCTACAATGAGCAGTTCTTC.

The chain links TRBV7-9 to TRBJ2-7; 7 positions agree with TRBD1. With V trimmed by 8 bases and J by 5 bases, 9 bases remained unmatched. CDR3 size: 13 residues. The germline CDR1 and CDR2 sequences are SEHNR and FQNEAQ (reference sequence). The CDR3 DNA sequence: TGTGCCAGCCGAACAGGACAGGCCCACGAGCAGTACTTC. Its protein product is CASRTGQAHEQYF.

V usage is TRBV6-1 and J usage is TRBJ1-1; D perhaps matches TRBD1 (5 bases). V lost 3 bases to trimming and J lost 5 bases, with 16 bases between them. CDR3 size: 15 residues. Germline CDR1 is MNHNS and CDR2 is SASEGT. The CDR3 here is CASSDFSAGVTEAFF. The CDR3 region has the DNA TGTGCCAGCAGTGATTTCTCCGCGGGGGTAACTGAAGCTTTCTTT.

This clone occurred a few times. V and J are TRBV4-1 and TRBJ2-7; D perhaps matches TRBD1 (5 bases). The CDR3 loop spans 14 amino acids. V lost 4 bases and J lost 3, with 13 bases in between. Germline V gives CDR1 MGHRA, CDR2 YSYEKL. The CDR3 loop is CASSPTPDSYEQYF. Here the CDR3 DNA reads TGCGCCAGCAGCCCCACTCCAGACAGCTACGAGCAGTACTTC.

The rearrangement links TRBV19 to TRBJ1-5; the D is unclear. The germline V gene encodes CDR1 LNHDA and CDR2 SQIVND (reference sequence). Trimming removed 7 bases at V and 0 bases at J, with 7 bases between. The CDR3 is made up of 13 amino acids. The CDR3 DNA is TGTGCCAGTATTGGTTATAGCAATCAGCCCCAGCATTTT. It is translated as CASIGYSNQPQHF.

This chain joins TRBV29-1 and TRBJ2-5; TRBD1 might be the D (6 bases). Germline V gene lookup returns CDR1 SQVTM and CDR2 ANQGSEA. CDR3 size: 15 residues. V lost 0 bases and J lost 6, with 17 bases in between. CDR3 nucleotide sequence: TGCAGCGTTGAAGATCCCGCAAAAGGGGACAAGACCCAGTACTTC. This encodes CSVEDPAKGDKTQYF.

This rearrangement joins TRBV2 to TRBJ2-1, with TRBD2 as a possible D gene (5 bases). V gave up 2 bases and J gave up 7 bases, with 18 bases separating them. This CDR3 spans 16 amino acids. Germline values: CDR1 SNHLY, CDR2 FYNNEI. DNA of the CDR3: TGTGCCAGCAGTGAAAAGGTGGGCAGCCCGGGGAATGAGCAGTTCTTC. This codes for CASSEKVGSPGNEQFF.